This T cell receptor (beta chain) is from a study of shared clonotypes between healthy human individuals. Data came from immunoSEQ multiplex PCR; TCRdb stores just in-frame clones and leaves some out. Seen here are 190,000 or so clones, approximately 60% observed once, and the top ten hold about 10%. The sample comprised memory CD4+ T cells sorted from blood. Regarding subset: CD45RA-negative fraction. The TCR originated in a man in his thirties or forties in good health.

CDR3 bases: TGTGCCATCAGTGTGGGGGGTGACACTGAAGCTTTCTTT. Translating it yields CAISVGGDTEAFF. V gene TRBV10-3 combines with J gene TRBJ1-1; possible D gene TRBD1, 5 bases. V shed 4 bases and J shed 3 bases, with 9 bases lying between them. The CDR3 runs to 13 residues. Germline CDR1 and CDR2: ENHRY and SYGVKD.